A single sample is the source of the 20 T cell receptor beta chains below, sequenced in a study of memory CD4+ T cells and cytomegalovirus serostatus. TCRdb's copy holds only in-frame clones and misses some; the assay was immunoSEQ multiplex PCR. The data contain around 84,000 clones, approximately 84% of them seen just once; the ten biggest clones take up roughly 0.79%. The sort gate was single viable CD3+CD4+CD8-CD45RO+ cells for memory CD4+ T cells. What was sequenced was memory CD4+ T cells from blood. These receptor sequences come from an adult in good health and CMV-seronegative.

The CDR3 here is CASSLVGEFDEQFF. CDR3 bases: TGTGCCAGCAGCTTAGTCGGGGAATTCGATGAGCAGTTCTTC. The chain combines TRBV11-2 with TRBJ2-1; D might be TRBD2 (5 bases). The CDR3 totals 14 residues. V lost 1 base to trimming and J lost 8 bases, with 12 bases between them. CDR1 is SGHAT, CDR2 FQNNGV, per germline.

This clone was counted between two and nine times. The chain couples TRBV9 to TRBJ1-1; TRBD1 might be the D (5 bases). Trimming removed 4 bases from V and 2 bases from J, with 9 bases in between. Germline CDR1 SGDLS, CDR2 YYNGEE. The CDR3 is 13 residues long. CDR3 in amino acids: CASSKTGNTEAFF. As DNA, the CDR3 is TGTGCCAGCAGCAAAACAGGTAACACTGAAGCTTTCTTT.

The rearrangement uses TRBV5-4 and TRBJ1-2; D not resolved. CDR3 size: 13 residues. Trimming took off 2 bases at V and 5 bases at J, with 10 bases between the two ends. CDR1 and CDR2 from the germline V gene are SGHNT and YYREEE (reference sequence). The CDR3: CASSLGKSYGYTF. In nucleotides, the CDR3 is TGTGCCAGCAGCTTAGGCAAGTCTTATGGCTACACCTTC.

This sequence joins TRBV30 and TRBJ2-3; 8 bases agree with TRBD1. This CDR3 comprises 15 residues. The germline V gene encodes CDR1 GTSNPN and CDR2 SVGIG (reference sequence). V was clipped by 1 base and J by 2 bases; unmatched bases: 5. CDR3 nucleotide sequence: TGTGCCTGGAGTGCCCTGGGACAGGCCACAGATACGCAGTATTTT. It specifies CAWSALGQATDTQYF.

The sample holds one count of this clone. The chain uses TRBV30 and TRBJ1-1; no firm D call. V dropped 2 bases and J dropped 5 bases, with 9 bases sitting between them. The CDR3 spans 12 residues. Per germline, CDR1 GTSNPN and CDR2 SVGIG (reference sequence). CDR3 bases: TGTGCCTGGAGTCGGGGAGGGACTGAAGCTTTCTTT. This gives the protein CAWSRGGTEAFF.

The chain has TRBV5-1 and TRBJ1-3; D remains unclear. The CDR3 covers 14 residues. Germline CDR1 SGHRS, CDR2 YFSETQ. Trimming shortened V by 5 bases and J by 2 bases, and 11 bases separated the two germline ends. CDR3 in DNA: TGCGCCAGCAGGGTCACACACGCTGGAAACACCATATATTTT. Amino acids: CASRVTHAGNTIYF.

This clone was picked up one time. The chain has TRBV6-1 and TRBJ1-5; maybe TRBD1 (5 bases). Trimming took off 3 bases at V and 4 bases at J, with 7 bases between the two ends. Germline-derived CDR1 and CDR2 are MNHNS and SASEGT. The CDR3 loop spans 13 amino acids. CDR3 bases: TGTGCCAGCAGTGATTGGGGGAATCAGCCCCAGCATTTT. Translation: CASSDWGNQPQHF.

The rearrangement links TRBV19 to TRBJ1-3; TRBD1 is a possible D gene (5 bases). Germline values: CDR1 LNHDA, CDR2 SQIVND (reference sequence). The CDR3 totals 14 residues. V was cut by 1 base and J by 9 bases, with 13 bases left in between. The CDR3 spells CASSIAGAAGTIYF. In nucleotides, the CDR3 is TGTGCCAGTAGTATAGCTGGGGCGGCAGGCACCATATATTTT.

V usage is TRBV7-3 and J usage is TRBJ2-2; 13 nucleotides match TRBD2. Germline lookup yields CDR1 SGHTA and CDR2 FQGTGA. Trimming cost V 5 bases and J 7 bases; bases outside gene matches: 4. The CDR3 loop spans 15 amino acids. CDR3 sequence: CASSQRLAGGGELFF. DNA for the CDR3: TGTGCCAGCAGCCAGAGACTAGCGGGGGGCGGGGAGCTGTTTTTT.

V is TRBV5-1 and J is TRBJ1-5; no reliable D call. Per the germline V gene, CDR1 is SGHRS and CDR2 is YFSETQ. The CDR3 extends over 14 amino acids. Trimming cost V 0 bases and J 3 bases, with 7 bases left between them. The CDR3 nucleotides are TGCGCCAGCAGCTTGGCTGGCAACAATCAGCCCCAGCATTTT. Protein: CASSLAGNNQPQHF.

The chain couples TRBV7-2 to TRBJ2-5; TRBD2 matches at 15 bases. CDR1 is SGHTA, CDR2 FQGNSA, per germline. The trim removed 5 bases at V and 1 base at J, leaving 11 bases unmatched. The CDR3 contains 19 residues. CDR3 nucleotide sequence: TGTGCCAGCAGCGTCGTAGCCGGGACTAGCGGGGGGCTCCAAGAGACCCAGTACTTC. This encodes CASSVVAGTSGGLQETQYF.

The chain is built from TRBV19 and TRBJ1-1; 7 bases are shared with TRBD1. V shed 3 bases and J 4 bases; nucleotides not matched to a gene: 5. CDR3 length: 14 residues. Germline CDR1 and CDR2: LNHDA and SQIVND (reference sequence). CDR3 bases: TGTGCCAGTAGTATTGACTGGGACAGCACTGAAGCTTTCTTT. Translated: CASSIDWDSTEAFF. Based on the CDR3 plus reference TRBV19 and TRBJ1-1, the full variable domain is DGGITQSPKYLFRKEGQNVTLSCEQNLNHDAMYWYRQDPGQGLRLIYYSQIVNDFQKGDIAEGYSVSREKKESFPLTVTSAQKNPTAFYLCASSIDWDSTEAFFGQGTRLTVV.

The V gene is TRBV18, the J gene TRBJ1-2; D is unresolved. This CDR3 spans 13 amino acids. Looked up from germline, CDR1 is KGHSH and CDR2 is LQKENI. V was clipped by 6 bases and J by 7 bases, with 15 bases between them. The CDR3 nucleotides read TGTGCCAGCTCCCGAAACCCGGGGTCTGGCTACACCTTC. Translated: CASSRNPGSGYTF.

This chain joins TRBV19 and TRBJ2-1, with 10 bases identical to TRBD2. With 5 bases clipped from V and 6 bases from J, the junction kept 7 bases outside the gene matches. The germline gives CDR1 LNHDA, CDR2 SQIVND (reference sequence). The CDR3 spans 15 residues. The CDR3 sequence: CASSVGLAAVNEQFF. The CDR3 nucleotides read TGTGCCAGTAGTGTCGGACTAGCGGCCGTCAATGAGCAGTTCTTC.

The rearrangement uses TRBV2 and TRBJ2-1; unclear D gene. V was clipped by 8 bases and J by 3 bases, with 5 bases between them. This CDR3 has 11 residues. CDR1 is SNHLY, CDR2 FYNNEI, per germline. The CDR3 DNA sequence: TGTGCCAGCGGTTACTACAATGAGCAGTTCTTC. This encodes CASGYYNEQFF.

The V call is TRBV7-8, the J call TRBJ2-7; the D call may be TRBD1 or TRBD2 (5 bases each). Germline V gene sequence: CDR1 SGHVS, CDR2 FQNEAQ. V lost 5 bases to trimming and J lost 6 bases, with 17 bases between them. CDR3 length: 14 residues. Here the CDR3 reads CASSPSRWGSEQYF. As DNA, the CDR3 is TGTGCCAGCAGCCCGAGCCGTTGGGGGAGCGAGCAGTACTTC.

The chain joins TRBV18 to TRBJ1-5; tentatively, D is TRBD1 (5 bases). With 3 bases removed from V and 7 bases from J, the gap between germline ends came to 13 bases. This CDR3 spans 14 amino acids. Per the germline V gene, CDR1 is KGHSH and CDR2 is LQKENI. DNA of the CDR3: TGTGCCAGCTCACCTAGGGGTGCAGACCAGCCCCAGCATTTT. This sequence encodes CASSPRGADQPQHF.

This clone occurred once. This chain links TRBV10-2 with TRBJ1-3, with D perhaps matching TRBD1 (5 bases). Trimming pared 2 bases from V and 0 bases from J, leaving 8 bases between. The CDR3 spans 15 residues. Germline CDR1 WSHSY, CDR2 SAAADI. The CDR3, as DNA: TGCGCCAGCAGTGAGGACAGCGTCTCTGGAAACACCATATATTTT. Translated, it gives CASSEDSVSGNTIYF.

V is TRBV11-2 and J is TRBJ1-4; D not certain. The germline CDR1 and CDR2 sequences are SGHAT and FQNNGV. CDR3 length: 13 residues. V dropped 5 bases and J dropped 6 bases, with 10 bases sitting between them. The CDR3 protein is CASSPFLDEKLFF. DNA for the CDR3: TGTGCCAGCAGCCCCTTCTTAGATGAAAAACTGTTTTTT.

The chain carries TRBV7-9 and TRBJ2-2; unclear D gene. Trimming removed 4 bases from V and 6 bases from J, with 12 bases in between. Germline lookup yields CDR1 SEHNR and CDR2 FQNEAQ (reference sequence). The CDR3 length is 14 residues. CDR3 DNA: TGTGCCAGCAGCTCCTATGGACCAGCCGGGGAGCTGTTTTTT. Its protein product is CASSSYGPAGELFF.